This paragraph covers one T cell receptor (beta chain) sequence. Its specific antigen is unknown. Nothing much larger sits one base from this clone, and base qualities are not available. The data derive from a study of blood T cells in healthy people across ages (dated by TCRdb to the mid-2010s). In the study overall: In model experiments, roughly one uniquely barcoded TCR beta cDNA molecule per two T cells was captured by template switching. To track age-related changes in TCR beta repertoire diversity, the study relied on deep sequencing normalized with unique cDNA molecular identifiers. The donors were split into four age groups: young (average around 17 years), middle-aged (nearly 40), aged (more than 60) and long-lived (approximately 80). To avoid experimental bias, donors of different ages were randomly spread across the sequencing lanes. For two donors (one aged 18 to 29 and one aged 80 or older), the study analyzed two additional independent replicas of 1 million unique cDNA reads from the same blood draw. Broad study findings and their caveats: A strong correlation was found between observed TCR beta diversity and the percentage of naive T cells measured by flow cytometry. Observed TCR beta diversity per million T cells fell roughly linearly with age, and a significant reduction was already apparent by age about 36. Estimates of total diversity based on one million sequenced T cells were regarded as lower bounds and as underestimates. Because profiling used bulk unsorted PBMCs, naive and antigen-experienced compartments could not be compared conclusively. Compared with the aged group, more naive CD4+ T cells, fewer expanded clones and increased TCR diversity were shown by the long-lived group, suggesting age selection. Because donor CMV infection status was unknown, age-related changes in expanded clonotypes were potentially confounded.

Donors were a few dozen systemically healthy Caucasian individuals from Russia aged roughly 6 to 90 years. Each donor gave 8 to 10 milliliters of peripheral blood, drawn into EDTA-treated Vacutainer tubes. Ficoll-Paque density-gradient centrifugation was used to isolate PBMCs, with at least 7 million obtained per sample. Total RNA was extracted from PBMCs with Trizol reagent, with at least 6 micrograms obtained per sample. The percentages of naive CD45RAhigh/CD27high T cells were determined by flow cytometry on a PBMC aliquot from every donor. The library was produced with 5' RACE. The instrument was an Illumina HiSeq 2500. The second PCR ran for roughly 7 to 11 cycles and used a J-beta primer mix along with a sample-barcoded 5' primer. Each TCR beta cDNA molecule received a unique molecular identifier from a template-switch 5' adaptor carrying 12 random nucleotides. At least 2.5 million CDR3-containing paired-end reads were obtained from each sample. First-strand cDNA synthesis was performed from all RNA using the Mint cDNA synthesis kit, with priming by a TRBC-specific oligonucleotide. All cDNA was treated with uracil-DNA glycosylase and then went through a first 18-cycle PCR with the universal primers M1SS and BC2_uni_R. The paper's data handling went like this. For normalization, 1 million high-quality reads, each with a distinct molecular identifier, were randomly selected from each sample. Reads with shared molecular identifiers were discarded instead of being binned into consensus sequences. CDR3 identification, clonotype clustering and error correction used MiTCR with a Q25 quality threshold and the strictest error-elimination algorithm. A nonparametric unseen species model with Euler transformation was used to estimate lower-bound total TCR beta diversity. TCRdb reprocessed the public reads (quality trimming at Q25 with fastp, clone calling with MiXCR) and kept in-frame beta chains. Each CDR3 protein gets just one entry, which takes the most common genes and DNA from the rows behind it. TCRdb, not the original authors, processed these V and J calls. A total of about 1,600,000 distinct CDR3 sequences appear in this sample, 35% to 45% of them only once. The top ten clones comprise roughly 8.2% of the sample.

Taken from the germline V gene (reference sequence), the CDR1 and CDR2 loops are LGHDT and YNNKEL. The CDR3 holds 15 amino acids from the cysteine to the phenylalanine. The entry retains the CDR3 DNA only, 45 bases that are in frame from base 1. The sequenced sample was blood. The TCR originated in a woman aged 18 to 35 in good health. The V gene is TRBV3-1 and the J gene is TRBJ2-4; the best D guess is TRBD2, with 5 bases matching. The J call may not be correct, given that the DNA end is closer to TRBJ2-7. Here the CDR3 is given as CASSPELVSDYEQYF. The nucleotides read TGTGCCAGCAGCCCCGAACTAGTTTCAGACTACGAGCAGTACTTC.